Reported below is one TCR beta chain. The target antigen is unknown. The sample is drawn from a study of cytomegalovirus exposure and HLA in healthy donors. About the research overall: As an earlier analysis found, roughly 170 million T cells yielded fewer than 130 million unique TCR beta sequences. Early on, a data release was issued that held some 85 million unique TCRs from HLA-typed donors.

V gave up 5 bases and J gave up 9 bases; unmatched junction bases: 10. Germline CDR1 is WNHNN and CDR2 is SYGVQD (reference sequence). The length of the CDR3 is 16 residues. Study-wide results and limits: Later analysis found that TCR beta chains associated with HLA were more clonally expanded than other, equally common chains. Reports showed the classifier diagnosing cytomegalovirus status with high specificity and sensitivity.

The PCR was carried out with 60 Vbeta primers and 13 Jbeta primers. Libraries were prepared by immunoSEQ multiplex PCR; TCRdb keeps only in-frame clonotypes and omits some of them. The data contain 150,000 to 190,000 clones, about three quarters of them singletons. The sequence came from a man aged 18 to 29 in good health and CMV-seronegative. The chain joins TRBV10-1 to TRBJ2-1; 13 bases line up with TRBD2. The sample was PBMCs. In nucleotides, the CDR3 is TGCGCCAGCAGTAGCCGGCCACTAGCGGGAGGGCTTGAGCAGTTCTTC. This codes for CASSSRPLAGGLEQFF.